This is a list of T cell receptor beta chains from one sample in a study of blood T cell repertoires in COVID-19. Some clones are missing from TCRdb's copy, which holds only in-frame ones; the method was immunoSEQ multiplex PCR. The table includes about 46,000 clones, around 83% detected once. The sequencing input was peripheral blood. These receptor sequences come from a man aged 55-75 years with active COVID-19. CDR3s include the opening cysteine and the closing phenylalanine or tryptophan. A D gene is named only where the DNA matches it firmly.

TRBV10-3,TRBD2,TRBJ2-7,16,CAISESVAGASYEQYF
TRBV28,TRBD1,TRBJ1-1,13,CASSLTGATEAFF
TRBV6-2/TRBV6-3,TRBD2,TRBJ2-3,18,CASSYSRTSAQSPDTQYF
TRBV7-2,TRBD2,TRBJ2-1,19,CASSRGLRWRGGSYNEQFF
TRBV29-1,NA,TRBJ2-7,12,CSVEHSGYEQYF
TRBV19,NA,TRBJ1-2,14,CASIRRGTGYGYTF
TRBV3-1/TRBV3-2,TRBD1,TRBJ2-7,14,CASSQGWTGYEQYF
TRBV4-2,TRBD1,TRBJ1-2,15,CASSQATGQLYGYTF
TRBV12-3/TRBV12-4,TRBD2,TRBJ2-5,13,CASSSREEETQYF
TRBV7-9,NA,TRBJ2-1,14,CASSLAAGWDEQFF
TRBV28,NA,TRBJ2-5,13,CASSLQTSETQYF
TRBV5-5,NA,TRBJ2-5,16,CASSLGSQGYRETQYF
TRBV10-1,TRBD2,TRBJ2-3,17,CASIHSRSGRVTDTQYF
TRBV5-1,NA,TRBJ2-2,21,CASSPARGRMGGSSYTGELFF
TRBV3-1/TRBV3-2,TRBD2,TRBJ2-1,15,CASSQSGGAYNEQFF
TRBV19,TRBD1,TRBJ1-1,13,CASATGRGTEAFF
TRBV5-1,TRBD1,TRBJ2-3,15,CASSSITGTGKSMYF
TRBV2,TRBD1,TRBJ1-4,13,CASRGTANEKLFF
TRBV7-2,TRBD2,TRBJ2-4,18,CASSPSGRYSLAKNIQYF
TRBV4-2,NA,TRBJ2-7,15,CASSQVGLARGEQYF
TRBV3-1/TRBV3-2,TRBD1,TRBJ1-5,16,CASSHNPRTGDQPQHF
TRBV5-1,NA,TRBJ1-3,17,CASSLGGGGISGNTIYF
TRBV18,TRBD1,TRBJ1-5,15,CASSEGQGSNQPQHF
TRBV7-8,NA,TRBJ2-5,13,CASSLAGAETQYF
TRBV7-2,NA,TRBJ2-7,14,CASSSTRVFHEQYF
TRBV18,TRBD1,TRBJ2-1,15,CASSPTRDRGNEQFF
TRBV20-1,TRBD2,TRBJ2-5,15,CSASPMTSARETQYF
TRBV5-1,NA,TRBJ1-4,15,CASSKMGLTNEKLFF
TRBV10-3,NA,TRBJ2-7,14,CASSSVASIYEQYF
TRBV5-4,NA,TRBJ1-1,13,CVWPPDLNTEAFF
TRBV11-2,TRBD2,TRBJ2-5,16,CASSPLAGGGGETQYF
TRBV28,TRBD2,TRBJ2-2,16,CASSPLAGGRGGELFF
TRBV28,TRBD1,TRBJ1-1,14,CASSPLGTDTEAFF
TRBV7-3,TRBD2,TRBJ2-2,15,CATSPRSGRSGELFF
TRBV7-2,NA,TRBJ1-1,17,CASSLVAQVSLNTEAFF
TRBV15,NA,TRBJ2-2,15,CATSRGNRDTGELFF
TRBV19,TRBD1,TRBJ2-7,14,CASTLGQGLGEQYF
TRBV5-1,TRBD1,TRBJ2-5,16,CASSRGQVLREETQYF